The sample holds a few counts of the clone carrying this T cell receptor (beta chain). Its matching antigen is unknown. The CDR3 length is 12 residues. Germline V gene data show CDR1 as SGHKS and CDR2 as YYEKEE (reference sequence). V lost 1 base, J lost 10 bases, and 11 bases lay in between. This record belongs to a study of early T cells in non-severe SARS-CoV-2 infection. Study overall: Alpha and beta chains were unpaired, from unsorted whole-blood bulk RNA.

General study findings and limits: VDJdb matches were skewed toward anti-spike CD8 T cell responses.

The TCR library protocol was used to attach unique molecular identifiers. These identifiers were attached to individual cDNA molecules. TCRdb reprocessed the 5' RACE reads via MiXCR and lists one record per CDR3 protein. The table has some 73,000 distinct CDR3 sequences, roughly 12% seen once; the top ten hold 3.4%. The chain couples TRBV5-5 to TRBJ1-1; no reliable D call. The sequenced sample consisted of whole blood. The source is an adult who was a healthcare worker with PCR-confirmed SARS-CoV-2 infection or an uninfected control (not recorded which). The CDR3 loop is CASSLRESGAFF. CDR3 in DNA: TGTGCCAGCAGCTTGAGGGAGTCGGGAGCTTTCTTT. Filled out from reference TRBV5-5 and TRBJ1-1, the complete variable domain reads DAGVTQSPTHLIKTRGQQVTLRCSPISGHKSVSWYQQVLGQGPQFIFQYYEKEERGRGNFPDRFSARQFPNYSSELNVNALLLGDSALYLCASSLRESGAFFGQGTRLTVV.